This T cell receptor beta chain comes out of a study of blood T cell repertoires in COVID-19. The wider study: Acute and convalescent COVID-19 samples came from the United States, Italy and Spain. Sample material is recorded as cDNA or gDNA derived from T cells, B-cell-depleted T cells, or PBMCs.

How the authors handled the data: Reference gene primers were amplified, and this amplification served to estimate nucleated cell counts. Repertoires were generated with immunoSEQ multiplex PCR, while TCRdb's copy carries only in-frame clones and drops some. D and trimming were read from the DNA, whereas the V and J calls and clone size are those reported in that table. Seen here are nearly 350,000 clones, 65% to 85% observed once, and the top ten hold about 2.7%. Sequenced input: peripheral blood. The source is a man aged 25 to 40 with active or convalescent COVID-19.

The CDR3 loop reads CASSFFGTVSYEQYF. The CDR3 DNA follows: TGTGCCAGCAGCTTTTTCGGGACAGTCTCCTACGAGCAGTACTTC. The chain combines TRBV7-2 with TRBJ2-7; 7 nucleotides align to TRBD1. The germline V gene encodes CDR1 SGHTA and CDR2 FQGNSA. J gave up 0 bases and V 3 bases, and 5 bases lay outside the gene matches. The CDR3 is 15 residues long. Full variable domain (rest looked up from reference TRBV7-2 and TRBJ2-7): GAGVSQSPSNKVTEKGKDVELRCDPISGHTALYWYRQSLGQGLEFLIYFQGNSAPDKSGLPSDRFSAERTGGSVSTLTIQRTQQEDSAVYLCASSFFGTVSYEQYFGPGTRLTVT.